One and the same sample provided the 19 T cell receptor beta chains below, sequenced in a study of T cell responses to AZD1222 COVID-19 vaccine. Profiled with immunoSEQ multiplex PCR; TCRdb holds only in-frame clones, not every one. The sample lists around 99,000 clones, approximately 90% occurring once. This specimen consisted of peripheral blood, obtained 28 days after the second AZD1222 dose. The receptors were gathered from an adult who received the AZD1222 COVID-19 vaccine.

The chain has TRBV3-1 (or the pseudogene TRBV3-2) and TRBJ2-7, with D unclear. Germline V gene sequence: CDR1 LGHDT, CDR2 YNNKEL (reference sequence). The CDR3 spans 9 residues. Trimming cost V 6 bases and J 5 bases, with 2 bases left between them. CDR3 sequence (DNA): TGTGCCAGCAGGCACGAGCAGTACTTC. Encoded protein: CASRHEQYF.

The chain employs TRBV29-1 and TRBJ1-2; D may be TRBD1 (6 bases). The CDR3 contains 15 residues. V dropped 7 bases and J dropped 4 bases, with 22 bases sitting between them. Germline CDR1 SQVTM, CDR2 ANQGSEA. CDR3 protein: CSAMVGTQPFYGYTF. The DNA of the CDR3 is TGCAGCGCCATGGTGGGGACACAACCCTTCTATGGCTACACCTTC.

V is TRBV20-1 and J is TRBJ1-5, with 8 bases that match TRBD1. CDR1 is DFQATT, CDR2 SNEGSKA, per germline (reference sequence). V dropped 5 bases and J dropped 13; count of bases not matched to a gene: 4. The CDR3 totals 10 residues. The CDR3 bases are TGCAGTGCTGGACAGGGAGCACAGCATTTT. It translates to CSAGQGAQHF.

The gene calls are TRBV28 and TRBJ1-1, with D unresolved. The ends were cut back, 4 bases at V and 11 bases at J, with 17 bases in the middle. This CDR3 has 13 residues. In germline, CDR1 is MDHEN, CDR2 SYDVKM. The CDR3: CASSSPSAGVAFF. Written as DNA, the CDR3 is TGTGCCAGCAGTTCCCCCTCCGCGGGCGTGGCTTTCTTT.

The chain combines TRBV5-1 with TRBJ2-6; D possibly corresponds to TRBD1 (6 bases). CDR3 length equals 16 residues. V was clipped by 4 bases and J by 0 bases, with 11 bases between them. The V gene's germline CDR1 is SGHRS and CDR2 YFSETQ. In DNA form, the CDR3 reads TGCGCCAGCAGCGATTGGGACACCTCTGGGGCCAACGTCCTGACTTTC. Amino acid sequence: CASSDWDTSGANVLTF.

The chain carries TRBV18 and TRBJ1-1; D might be TRBD1 (5 bases). Looked up from germline, CDR1 is KGHSH and CDR2 is LQKENI. The CDR3 is 16 amino acids. With 5 bases removed from V and 1 base from J, the gap between germline ends came to 17 bases. DNA for the CDR3: TGTGCCAGCTCAACCTCTTTCGACAGTGAGAACACTGAAGCTTTCTTT. This translates into CASSTSFDSENTEAFF.

This clone appeared once. The CDR3 nucleotides read TGTGCCAGCAGCCCCTGGAGCAATCAGCCCCAGCATTTT. It is translated as CASSPWSNQPQHF. The J gene is TRBJ1-5, the V gene TRBV7-2, with D unresolved. V was cut by 5 bases and J by 1 base, with 6 bases left in between. The V gene's germline CDR1 is SGHTA and CDR2 FQGNSA. The CDR3 contains 13 residues.

Here the CDR3 reads CASSQEGGFEYEKLFF. CDR3 bases: TGTGCCAGCAGCCAAGAGGGCGGGTTTGAATATGAAAAACTGTTTTTT. V gene TRBV3-1 (or the pseudogene TRBV3-2) combines with J gene TRBJ1-4; D is undetermined. Germline CDR1 and CDR2: LGHDT and YNNKEL (reference sequence). The CDR3 loop spans 16 amino acids. V lost 0 bases and J 6 bases, leaving 14 bases between the germline ends.

There are a few counts of this clone. The chain carries TRBV25-1 and TRBJ2-5, with 12 bases that match TRBD2. The length of the CDR3 is 17 residues. J was trimmed by 3 bases and V by 3 bases; bases with no gene match: 8. Per germline, CDR1 MGHDK and CDR2 SYGVNS. The CDR3 sequence is CASSDSIWTSGKETQYF. The CDR3, as DNA: TGTGCCAGCAGTGATTCTATCTGGACTAGCGGGAAAGAGACCCAGTACTTC.

This clone was observed once. The genes are TRBV10-1 and TRBJ2-3; 12 bases are a match to TRBD2. The V gene end was trimmed by 3 bases and the J gene end by 5 bases; junction bases not matched to a gene: 6. Looked up from germline, CDR1 is WNHNN and CDR2 is SYGVQD (reference sequence). The CDR3 sequence is 16 residues long. The CDR3 nucleotides are TGCGCCAGCAGTGACGGCCTAGCGGGAGGGGTAGATACGCAGTATTTT. It is translated as CASSDGLAGGVDTQYF.

The gene calls are TRBV28 and TRBJ2-7, with unresolved D. This CDR3 spans 15 amino acids. Trimming cost V 3 bases and J 1 base, with 13 bases left between them. Germline loops: CDR1 MDHEN, CDR2 SYDVKM. The CDR3 protein is CASSLGSFMSYEQYF. The CDR3 bases are TGTGCCAGCAGTTTGGGGTCCTTTATGTCCTACGAGCAGTACTTC.

This chain uses TRBV15 with TRBJ2-5; weak D call: TRBD1 (5 bases). Germline lookup yields CDR1 LNHNV and CDR2 YYDKDF (reference sequence). Trimming left V 5 bases short and J 1 base short, with 8 bases between. The CDR3 length is 13 residues. The CDR3 DNA reads TGTGCCACCAGCGGACAAATCCAAGAGACCCAGTACTTC. Translation gives CATSGQIQETQYF.

The J gene is TRBJ1-2, the V gene TRBV7-9, with a weak D call TRBD1 (6 bases). Germline V gene lookup returns CDR1 SEHNR and CDR2 FQNEAQ (reference sequence). This CDR3 has 16 residues. The V and J ends lost 1 base and 2 bases respectively, with 14 bases between them. The CDR3 region has the DNA TGTGCCAGCAGCTTAGTGGGACAAGCAGCAAACTATGGCTACACCTTC. This sequence encodes CASSLVGQAANYGYTF.

V is TRBV12-3 or TRBV12-4 and J is TRBJ2-5; D may be TRBD1 or TRBD2 (5 bases each). The CDR3 spans 13 residues. The V end was cut by 6 bases, the J end by 6 bases, with 14 bases between. The CDR3 loop is CASSGYQGQTQYF. The CDR3 nucleotides read TGTGCCAGCAGCGGTTATCAGGGACAGACCCAGTACTTC.

The rearrangement links TRBV5-4 to TRBJ1-1, with no clear D. Germline CDR1 and CDR2: SGHNT and YYREEE (reference sequence). The CDR3 length is 13 residues. The V end lost 4 bases, the J end lost 11 bases, and 18 bases lay between the germline ends. The chain's CDR3 is CASSTGPKNGAFF. In DNA form, the CDR3 reads TGTGCCAGCAGCACCGGTCCGAAGAACGGGGCTTTCTTT.

The chain joins TRBV19 to TRBJ1-4, with D possibly TRBD1 on 5 matching bases. V was pared by 3 bases and J by 2 bases, with 16 bases between. Germline CDR1 and CDR2: LNHDA and SQIVND (reference sequence). The CDR3 has 17 residues. CDR3 sequence: CASSIPAGGTTNEKLFF. The CDR3 DNA reads TGTGCCAGTAGTATCCCGGCCGGGGGGACTACTAATGAAAAACTGTTTTTT.

CDR3 DNA sequence: TGTGCCAGCAGTTTGACGGGGAACACTGAAGCTTTCTTT. Protein product: CASSLTGNTEAFF. The chain combines TRBV5-6 with TRBJ1-1; D gene ambiguous. Germline loops: CDR1 SGHDT, CDR2 YYEEEE. The length of the CDR3 is 13 residues. Trimming cost V 5 bases and J 1 base, with 9 bases left between them. The variable domain in full, completed from reference TRBV5-6 and TRBJ1-1, reads DAGVTQSPTHLIKTRGQQVTLRCSPKSGHDTVSWYQQALGQGPQFIFQYYEEEERQRGNFPDRFSGHQFPNYSSELNVNALLLGDSALYLCASSLTGNTEAFFGQGTRLTVV.

The rearrangement joins TRBV2 to TRBJ2-7; TRBD2 matches 7 bases. Germline values: CDR1 SNHLY, CDR2 FYNNEI. The CDR3 runs to 15 residues. The junction had 12 bases not matched to a gene; V was cut back by 6 bases and J by 4 bases. DNA of the CDR3: TGTGCCAGCAGGAACGGGGGGTGGGATTCGTACGAGCAGTACTTC. Translation gives CASRNGGWDSYEQYF.

The V and J genes are TRBV6-5 and TRBJ2-7; 11 bases align to TRBD2. The CDR3 is 16 amino acids. Trimming removed 3 bases from V and 3 bases from J; junction bases left unmatched: 7. Germline V lookup: CDR1 MNHEY, CDR2 SVGAGI. The CDR3 DNA is TGTGCCAGCAGTTATTCCCTAGCGGGGGGACTCTACGAGCAGTACTTC. Translation: CASSYSLAGGLYEQYF.